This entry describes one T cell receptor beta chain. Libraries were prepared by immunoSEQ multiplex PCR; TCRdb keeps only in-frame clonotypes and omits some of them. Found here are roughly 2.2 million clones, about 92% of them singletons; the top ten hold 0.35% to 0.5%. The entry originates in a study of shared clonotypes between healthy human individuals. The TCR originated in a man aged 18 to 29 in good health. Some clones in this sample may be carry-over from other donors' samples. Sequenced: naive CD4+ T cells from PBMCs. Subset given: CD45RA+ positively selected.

The CDR3 protein is CASSLGASTDTQYF. Here the CDR3 DNA reads TGTGCCAGCAGCTTGGGAGCCAGCACAGATACGCAGTATTTT. The chain links TRBV5-6 to TRBJ2-3; no firm D call. Trimming took 0 bases from V and 0 from J, leaving 5 bases between them. This CDR3 has 14 residues. Germline V lookup: CDR1 SGHDT, CDR2 YYEEEE.